This T cell receptor (beta chain) was captured by sequencing in a study of human T cells and chemical hapten exposure. The study, taken as a whole, reports: DPC sensitization did not alter TCRs above 1 in 1000 frequency.

Specified time point: healthy volunteer bleed at 6 weeks. The total RNA was obtained from whole blood that was not fractionated. The CDR3 spans 15 residues. The germline CDR1 and CDR2 sequences are KGHSH and LQKENI. V gave up 5 bases and J gave up 0 bases; unmatched junction bases: 4. With respect to this clonotype: Antigen specificity is unknown.

Library construction involved attaching unique molecular identifiers to individual cDNA molecules, which allowed quantitative, reproducible TCR counting. Under the authors' procedure: Individual samples carried between roughly 23,224 and 700,000 TCRs, with 95,638 as the median. MiXCR was run by TCRdb on the RACE reads, yielding one entry per CDR3 protein. In this record, the V and J calls reflect TCRdb's handling and not the investigators' own analysis. The data contain roughly 80,000 distinct CDR3 sequences, 7% to 9.5% of them singletons. V is TRBV18 and J is TRBJ2-3; 8 nucleotides match TRBD2. The material sequenced was whole blood. The sequence was obtained from a female donor in good health. Some clones in this sample may be carry-over from other donors' samples. Here the CDR3 DNA reads TGTGCCAGCTCAGAGAGCGGGGGCAGCACAGATACGCAGTATTTT. Translating gives CASSESGGSTDTQYF.